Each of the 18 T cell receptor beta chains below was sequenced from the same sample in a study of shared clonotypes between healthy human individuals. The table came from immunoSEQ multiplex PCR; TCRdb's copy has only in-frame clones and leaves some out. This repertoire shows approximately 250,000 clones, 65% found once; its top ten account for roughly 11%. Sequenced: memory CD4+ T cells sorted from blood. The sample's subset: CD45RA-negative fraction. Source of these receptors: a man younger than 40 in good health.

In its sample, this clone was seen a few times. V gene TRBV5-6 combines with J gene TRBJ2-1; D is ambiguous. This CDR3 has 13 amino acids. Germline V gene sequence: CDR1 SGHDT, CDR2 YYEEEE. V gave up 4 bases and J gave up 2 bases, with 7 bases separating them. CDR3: CASSVNPYNEQFF. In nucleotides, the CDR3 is TGTGCCAGCAGCGTTAACCCCTACAATGAGCAGTTCTTC. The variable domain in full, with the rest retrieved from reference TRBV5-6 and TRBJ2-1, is DAGVTQSPTHLIKTRGQQVTLRCSPKSGHDTVSWYQQALGQGPQFIFQYYEEEERQRGNFPDRFSGHQFPNYSSELNVNALLLGDSALYLCASSVNPYNEQFFGPGTRLTVL.

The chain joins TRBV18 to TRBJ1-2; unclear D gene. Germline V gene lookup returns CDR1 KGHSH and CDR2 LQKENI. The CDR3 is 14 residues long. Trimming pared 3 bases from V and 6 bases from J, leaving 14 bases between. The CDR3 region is CASSPSYVGDGYTF. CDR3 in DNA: TGTGCCAGCTCACCGTCCTATGTGGGTGATGGCTACACCTTC.

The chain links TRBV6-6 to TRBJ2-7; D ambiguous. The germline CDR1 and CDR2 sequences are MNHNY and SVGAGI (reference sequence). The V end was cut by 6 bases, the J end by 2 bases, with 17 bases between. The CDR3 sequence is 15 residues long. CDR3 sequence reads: CASRTSANPTYEQYF. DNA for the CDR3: TGTGCCAGCAGGACGAGCGCCAATCCAACCTACGAGCAGTACTTC.

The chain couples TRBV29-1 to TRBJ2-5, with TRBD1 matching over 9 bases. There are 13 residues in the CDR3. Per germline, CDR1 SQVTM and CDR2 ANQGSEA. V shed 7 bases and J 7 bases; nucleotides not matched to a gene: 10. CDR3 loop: CSDQTGGAGTQYF. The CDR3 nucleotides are TGCAGCGACCAGACAGGGGGGGCAGGGACCCAGTACTTC. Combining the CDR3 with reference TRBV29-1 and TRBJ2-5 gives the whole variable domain SAVISQKPSRDICQRGTSLTIQCQVDSQVTMMFWYRQQPGQSLTLIATANQGSEATYESGFVIDKFPISRPNLTFSTLTVSNMSPEDSSIYLCSDQTGGAGTQYFGPGTRLLVL.

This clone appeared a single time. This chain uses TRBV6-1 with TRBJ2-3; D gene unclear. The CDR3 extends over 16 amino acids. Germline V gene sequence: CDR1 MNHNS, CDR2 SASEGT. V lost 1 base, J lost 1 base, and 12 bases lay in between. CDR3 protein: CASSEGRGFGTDTQYF. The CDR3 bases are TGTGCCAGCAGTGAAGGGCGAGGTTTTGGCACAGATACGCAGTATTTT.

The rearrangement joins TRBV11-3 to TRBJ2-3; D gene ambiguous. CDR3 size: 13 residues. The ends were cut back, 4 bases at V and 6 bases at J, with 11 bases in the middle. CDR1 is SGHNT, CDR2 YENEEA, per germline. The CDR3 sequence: CASSSSQYDTQYF. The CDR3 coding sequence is TGTGCCAGCAGCTCTTCCCAGTACGATACGCAGTATTTT.

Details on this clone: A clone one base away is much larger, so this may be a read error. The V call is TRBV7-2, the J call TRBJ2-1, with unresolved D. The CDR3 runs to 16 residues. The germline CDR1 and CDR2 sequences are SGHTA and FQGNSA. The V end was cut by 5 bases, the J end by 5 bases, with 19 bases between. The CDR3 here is CASSQVRGPPNNEQFF. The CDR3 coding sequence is TGTGCCAGCAGCCAGGTTCGTGGGCCCCCTAACAATGAGCAGTTCTTC.

The CDR3 loop reads CASSPDFSGNTIYF. The CDR3 nucleotides read TGTGCCAGCTCACCCGATTTCTCTGGAAACACCATATATTTT. This rearrangement joins TRBV18 to TRBJ1-3; D gene uncertain. The CDR3 spans 14 residues. V lost 3 bases and J lost 0, with 6 bases in between. Germline lookup yields CDR1 KGHSH and CDR2 LQKENI.

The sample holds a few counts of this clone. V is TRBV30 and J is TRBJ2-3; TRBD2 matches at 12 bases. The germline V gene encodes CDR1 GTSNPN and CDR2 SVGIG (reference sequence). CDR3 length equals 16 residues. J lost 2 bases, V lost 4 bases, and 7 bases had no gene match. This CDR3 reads CAWTTGTSGLTDTQYF. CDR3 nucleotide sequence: TGTGCCTGGACGACCGGGACTAGCGGGCTCACAGATACGCAGTATTTT. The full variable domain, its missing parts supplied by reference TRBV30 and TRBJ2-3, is SQTIHQWPATLVQPVGSPLSLECTVEGTSNPNLYWYRQAAGRGLQLLFYSVGIGQISSEVPQNLSASRPQDRQFILSSKKLLLSDSGFYLCAWTTGTSGLTDTQYFGPGTRLTVL.

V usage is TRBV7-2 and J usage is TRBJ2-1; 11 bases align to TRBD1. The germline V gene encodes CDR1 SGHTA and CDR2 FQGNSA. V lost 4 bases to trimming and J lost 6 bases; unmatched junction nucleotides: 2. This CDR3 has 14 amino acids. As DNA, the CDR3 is TGTGCCAGCAGCTCCGGGACAGGGGGCAATGAGCAGTTCTTC. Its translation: CASSSGTGGNEQFF.

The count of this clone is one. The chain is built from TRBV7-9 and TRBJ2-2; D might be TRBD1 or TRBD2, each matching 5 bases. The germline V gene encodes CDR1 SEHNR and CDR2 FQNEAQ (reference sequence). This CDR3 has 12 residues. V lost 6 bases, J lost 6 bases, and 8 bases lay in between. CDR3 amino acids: CASRRGPGELFF. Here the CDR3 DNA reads TGTGCCAGCAGGAGGGGCCCCGGGGAGCTGTTTTTT.

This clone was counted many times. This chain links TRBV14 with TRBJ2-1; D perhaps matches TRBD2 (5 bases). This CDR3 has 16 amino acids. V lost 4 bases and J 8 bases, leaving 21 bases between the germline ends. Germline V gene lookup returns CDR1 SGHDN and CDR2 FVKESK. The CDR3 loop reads CASSRFSGWGSDEQFF. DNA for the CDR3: TGTGCCAGCAGCCGTTTTTCGGGATGGGGAAGTGATGAGCAGTTCTTC. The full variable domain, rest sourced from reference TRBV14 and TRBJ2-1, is EAGVTQFPSHSVIEKGQTVTLRCDPISGHDNLYWYRRVMGKEIKFLLHFVKESKQDESGMPNNRFLAERTGGTYSTLKVQPAELEDSGVYFCASSRFSGWGSDEQFFGPGTRLTVL.

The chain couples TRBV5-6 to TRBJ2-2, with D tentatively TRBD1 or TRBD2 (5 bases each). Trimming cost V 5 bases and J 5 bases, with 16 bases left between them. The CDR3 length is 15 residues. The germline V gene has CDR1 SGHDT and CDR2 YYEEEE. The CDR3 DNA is TGTGCCAGCAGAGGACCGGGACCTCTAACCGGGGAGCTGTTTTTT. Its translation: CASRGPGPLTGELFF.

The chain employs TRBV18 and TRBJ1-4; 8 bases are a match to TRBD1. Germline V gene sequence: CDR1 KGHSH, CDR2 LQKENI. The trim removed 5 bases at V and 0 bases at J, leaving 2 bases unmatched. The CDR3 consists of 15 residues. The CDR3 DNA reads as TGTGCCAGCTCAAAACAGGGGGCAACTAATGAAAAACTGTTTTTT. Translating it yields CASSKQGATNEKLFF.

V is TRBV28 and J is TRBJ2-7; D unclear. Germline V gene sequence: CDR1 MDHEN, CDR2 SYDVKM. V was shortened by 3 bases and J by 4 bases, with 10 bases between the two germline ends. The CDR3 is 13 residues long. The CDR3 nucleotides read TGTGCCAGCAGTTTGTCAATCATTTACGAGCAGTACTTC. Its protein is CASSLSIIYEQYF.

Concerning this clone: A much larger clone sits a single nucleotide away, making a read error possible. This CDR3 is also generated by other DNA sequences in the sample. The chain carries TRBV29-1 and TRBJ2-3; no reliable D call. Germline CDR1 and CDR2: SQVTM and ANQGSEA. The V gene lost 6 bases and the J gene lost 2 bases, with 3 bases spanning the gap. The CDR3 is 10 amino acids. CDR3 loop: CSVDTDTQYF. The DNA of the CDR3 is TGCAGCGTAGACACAGATACGCAGTATTTT.

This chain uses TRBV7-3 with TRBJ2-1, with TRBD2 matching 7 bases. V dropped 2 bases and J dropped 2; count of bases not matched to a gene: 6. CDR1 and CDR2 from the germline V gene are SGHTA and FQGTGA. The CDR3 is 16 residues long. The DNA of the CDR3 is TGTGCCAGCAGCTTAGCTAGCGCGGGAGCCTACAATGAGCAGTTCTTC. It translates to CASSLASAGAYNEQFF.

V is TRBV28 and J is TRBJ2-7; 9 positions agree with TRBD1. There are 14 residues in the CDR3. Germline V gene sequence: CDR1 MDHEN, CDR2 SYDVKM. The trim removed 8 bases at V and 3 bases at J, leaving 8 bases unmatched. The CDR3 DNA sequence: TGTGCCAGCGGACGTGGGACAGGGAACTACGAGCAGTACTTC. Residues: CASGRGTGNYEQYF.